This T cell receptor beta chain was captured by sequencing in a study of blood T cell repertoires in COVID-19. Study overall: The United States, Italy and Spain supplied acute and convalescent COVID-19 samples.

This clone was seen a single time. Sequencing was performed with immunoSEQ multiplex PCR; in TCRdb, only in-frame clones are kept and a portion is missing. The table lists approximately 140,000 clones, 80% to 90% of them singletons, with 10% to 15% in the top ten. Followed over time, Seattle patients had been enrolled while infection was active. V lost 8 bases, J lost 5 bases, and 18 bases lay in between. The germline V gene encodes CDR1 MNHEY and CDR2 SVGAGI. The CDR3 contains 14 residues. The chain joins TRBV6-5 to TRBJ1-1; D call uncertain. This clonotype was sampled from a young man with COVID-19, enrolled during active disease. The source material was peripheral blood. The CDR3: CASQRPGGGTEAFF. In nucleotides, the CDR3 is TGTGCCAGCCAGCGGCCGGGCGGCGGAACTGAAGCTTTCTTT.